Listed below are T cell receptor beta chains from one sample, sequenced in a study of cytomegalovirus exposure and HLA in healthy donors. TCRdb's copy holds only in-frame clones and misses some; the assay was immunoSEQ multiplex PCR. The repertoire has 85,000 to 130,000 clones, around 75% of them found once; the top ten carry less than 3%. Sequenced material: PBMCs. These receptors all stem from a female donor in good health and CMV-seronegative. CDR3s include the opening cysteine and the closing phenylalanine or tryptophan. D genes are given only for firm matches. Some rows mark clone size as missing; the rest say once, few, many or name a class of expanded clone.

V gene: TRBV19; clone size: few; D gene: NA; J gene: TRBJ2-1; CDR3 protein: CASRPDRSSYNEQFF; CDR3 DNA: TGTGCCAGTAGACCTGACAGGAGCTCCTACAATGAGCAGTTCTTC
V gene: TRBV30; clone size: NA; D gene: NA; J gene: TRBJ1-4; CDR3 protein: CAWSRNLEQDEKLFF; CDR3 DNA: TGTGCCTGGAGTCGGAATCTGGAACAGGATGAAAAACTGTTTTTT
V gene: TRBV19; clone size: NA; D gene: NA; J gene: TRBJ2-5; CDR3 protein: CASSEVEEAQYF; CDR3 DNA: TGTGCCAGTAGTGAGGTAGAAGAGGCCCAGTACTTC
V gene: TRBV7-9; clone size: once; D gene: NA; J gene: TRBJ2-1; CDR3 protein: CASSLGGLPRNEQFF; CDR3 DNA: TGTGCCAGCAGCCTAGGCGGGCTTCCGCGTAATGAGCAGTTCTTC
V gene: TRBV5-8; clone size: NA; D gene: TRBD2; J gene: TRBJ2-4; CDR3 protein: CASSIGTSASKNIQYF; CDR3 DNA: TGTGCCAGCAGCATTGGGACTAGCGCAAGCAAAAACATTCAGTACTTC
V gene: TRBV10-3; clone size: NA; D gene: NA; J gene: TRBJ2-3; CDR3 protein: CAISRADTQYF; CDR3 DNA: TGTGCCATCAGTCGCGCTGATACGCAGTATTTT
V gene: TRBV6-6; clone size: NA; D gene: TRBD1; J gene: TRBJ2-2; CDR3 protein: CASSSRDRGRTGELFF; CDR3 DNA: TGTGCCAGCAGTTCCCGGGACAGGGGACGCACCGGGGAGCTGTTTTTT
V gene: TRBV6-1; clone size: NA; D gene: NA; J gene: TRBJ2-1; CDR3 protein: CASTTRFNEQFF; CDR3 DNA: TGTGCCAGCACCACTAGGTTCAATGAGCAGTTCTTC
V gene: TRBV4-1; clone size: NA; D gene: TRBD2; J gene: TRBJ2-3; CDR3 protein: CASSLGLATDTQYF; CDR3 DNA: TGCGCCAGCAGCCTCGGACTAGCGACAGATACGCAGTATTTT
V gene: TRBV7-3; clone size: NA; D gene: NA; J gene: TRBJ1-1; CDR3 protein: CASSLSAGPEAFF; CDR3 DNA: TGTGCCAGCAGCTTATCGGCGGGACCTGAAGCTTTCTTT
V gene: TRBV28; clone size: NA; D gene: TRBD1; J gene: TRBJ2-3; CDR3 protein: CASTPSPGQGTDTQYF; CDR3 DNA: TGTGCCAGCACTCCTTCCCCGGGACAGGGCACAGATACGCAGTATTTT
V gene: TRBV7-2; clone size: NA; D gene: TRBD1; J gene: TRBJ1-2; CDR3 protein: CASSPIEGAILGYTF; CDR3 DNA: TGTGCCAGCAGCCCAATCGAGGGGGCTATCTTGGGCTACACCTTC
V gene: TRBV5-1; clone size: once; D gene: NA; J gene: TRBJ2-2; CDR3 protein: CASSLGRANTGELFF; CDR3 DNA: TGCGCCAGCAGCTTGGGGCGGGCGAACACCGGGGAGCTGTTTTTT
V gene: TRBV10-3; clone size: NA; D gene: NA; J gene: TRBJ2-3; CDR3 protein: CAINAGSGTDTQYF; CDR3 DNA: TGTGCCATCAACGCGGGGTCAGGGACAGATACGCAGTATTTT
V gene: TRBV5-1; clone size: once; D gene: NA; J gene: TRBJ2-5; CDR3 protein: CASSPGVQGMSGTQYF; CDR3 DNA: TGCGCCAGCAGCCCGGGGGTGCAAGGCATGTCAGGGACCCAGTACTTC
V gene: TRBV27; clone size: NA; D gene: NA; J gene: TRBJ1-3; CDR3 protein: CASIGGNTIYF; CDR3 DNA: TGTGCCAGCATCGGTGGAAACACCATATATTTT
V gene: TRBV5-8; clone size: NA; D gene: TRBD1; J gene: TRBJ2-1; CDR3 protein: CASSLHSGTGANEQFF; CDR3 DNA: TGTGCCAGCAGCTTACACTCGGGGACAGGGGCAAATGAGCAGTTCTTC
V gene: TRBV28; clone size: few; D gene: NA; J gene: TRBJ2-5; CDR3 protein: CASSPRGEPAETQYF; CDR3 DNA: TGTGCCAGCAGCCCCAGGGGGGAGCCCGCAGAGACCCAGTACTTC
V gene: TRBV7-2; clone size: once; D gene: TRBD2; J gene: TRBJ2-1; CDR3 protein: CASSSGTSVRGEQFF; CDR3 DNA: TGTGCCAGCAGCTCGGGGACTAGCGTCAGGGGTGAGCAGTTCTTC
V gene: TRBV6-5; clone size: few; D gene: NA; J gene: TRBJ1-1; CDR3 protein: CASSPRSRISAEAFF; CDR3 DNA: TGTGCCAGCAGTCCCCGCTCGAGGATTTCGGCTGAAGCTTTCTTT
V gene: TRBV5-1; clone size: NA; D gene: NA; J gene: TRBJ2-3; CDR3 protein: CTSSLASDTQYF; CDR3 DNA: TGCACCAGCAGCTTGGCGTCAGATACGCAGTATTTT
V gene: TRBV6-1; clone size: NA; D gene: TRBD1; J gene: TRBJ2-2; CDR3 protein: CASSARDRGRVPGELFF; CDR3 DNA: TGTGCCAGCAGTGCCCGGGACAGGGGGAGGGTACCCGGGGAGCTGTTTTTT
V gene: TRBV5-1; clone size: NA; D gene: NA; J gene: TRBJ2-1; CDR3 protein: CASSLGRSGQNEQFF; CDR3 DNA: TGCGCCAGCAGCTTGGGCCGTAGCGGCCAGAATGAGCAGTTCTTC
V gene: TRBV29-1; clone size: once; D gene: TRBD1; J gene: TRBJ1-1; CDR3 protein: CSVADRGWGSTEAFF; CDR3 DNA: TGCAGCGTTGCGGACAGGGGGTGGGGGAGCACTGAAGCTTTCTTT
V gene: TRBV27; clone size: NA; D gene: NA; J gene: TRBJ1-1; CDR3 protein: CASRVRAGTEAFF; CDR3 DNA: TGTGCCAGCAGGGTAAGAGCGGGGACTGAAGCTTTCTTT
V gene: TRBV29-1; clone size: NA; D gene: TRBD2; J gene: TRBJ2-1; CDR3 protein: CSVLIGLLAGGLRVFF; CDR3 DNA: TGCAGCGTCCTGATTGGACTACTAGCGGGAGGGCTGAGGGTTTTCTTC
V gene: TRBV12-5; clone size: few; D gene: NA; J gene: TRBJ2-6; CDR3 protein: CASGLGGEGNVLTF; CDR3 DNA: TGTGCTAGTGGTTTAGGGGGGGAGGGCAACGTCCTGACTTTC
V gene: TRBV5-1; clone size: NA; D gene: TRBD2; J gene: TRBJ2-7; CDR3 protein: CASRLGTSGNYEQYF; CDR3 DNA: TGCGCCAGCAGACTGGGGACTAGCGGGAACTACGAGCAGTACTTC
V gene: TRBV6-5; clone size: few; D gene: NA; J gene: TRBJ2-5; CDR3 protein: CASSSESQETQYF; CDR3 DNA: TGTGCCAGCAGTTCCGAGTCCCAAGAGACCCAGTACTTC
V gene: TRBV30; clone size: NA; D gene: NA; J gene: TRBJ1-2; CDR3 protein: CAWSQTANYGYTF; CDR3 DNA: TGTGCCTGGAGTCAGACAGCTAACTATGGCTACACCTTC
V gene: TRBV7-6; clone size: NA; D gene: NA; J gene: TRBJ2-5; CDR3 protein: CASSSPPGTQYF; CDR3 DNA: TGTGCCAGCAGCTCTCCCCCCGGGACCCAGTACTTC
V gene: TRBV6-5; clone size: NA; D gene: NA; J gene: TRBJ2-3; CDR3 protein: CASHRSSTDTQYF; CDR3 DNA: TGTGCCAGCCACAGAAGTAGCACAGATACGCAGTATTTT
V gene: TRBV15; clone size: NA; D gene: NA; J gene: TRBJ1-5; CDR3 protein: CATGDFSNQPQHF; CDR3 DNA: TGTGCCACCGGGGACTTTAGCAATCAGCCCCAGCATTTT
V gene: TRBV27; clone size: NA; D gene: TRBD1; J gene: TRBJ2-1; CDR3 protein: CATSLNRGNNEQFF; CDR3 DNA: TGTGCCACCTCTCTTAACAGGGGAAACAATGAGCAGTTCTTC
V gene: TRBV7-8; clone size: NA; D gene: NA; J gene: TRBJ2-1; CDR3 protein: CASSLDRALSYNEQFF; CDR3 DNA: TGTGCCAGCAGCTTAGACAGGGCGCTATCCTACAATGAGCAGTTCTTC
V gene: TRBV6-1; clone size: NA; D gene: TRBD2; J gene: TRBJ2-1; CDR3 protein: CASSQLAGGSDEQFF; CDR3 DNA: TGTGCCAGCAGCCAACTAGCGGGAGGTTCCGATGAGCAGTTCTTC